The 15 T cell receptor beta chains presented below share a single source sample, sequenced in a study of T-cell reconstitution after alpha-beta-depleted transplantation in children. This sample's TCRbeta library carried unique molecular identifier barcodes. From the PCR reads, TCRdb called clonotypes with MiXCR, one entry per CDR3 protein. In the table there are about 610,000 distinct CDR3 sequences, about a quarter of which are singletons. Sequenced here: PBMCs, sampled before TCRalphabeta/CD19-depleted stem cell transplant. The source is a boy less than two years old with Wiskott-Aldrich syndrome, due to receive a stem cell transplant.

The chain joins TRBV5-1 to TRBJ2-1; TRBD2 matches at 8 bases. Per germline, CDR1 SGHRS and CDR2 YFSETQ. This CDR3 spans 15 amino acids. V trimming: 1 base; J trimming: 3 bases; junction bases outside the gene matches: 3. The chain's CDR3 is CASSLSSGFYNEQFF. As DNA, the CDR3 is TGCGCCAGCAGCTTGTCTAGCGGGTTCTACAATGAGCAGTTCTTC.

This clonotype has just a few counts. The chain uses TRBV5-1 and TRBJ2-7; D not certain. The germline gives CDR1 SGHRS, CDR2 YFSETQ. The ends were cut back, 2 bases at V and 4 bases at J, with 16 bases in the middle. The CDR3 spans 15 residues. In DNA, the CDR3 is TGCGCCAGCAGCTTTAGGACCTCTGACGGGTACGAGCAGTACTTC. Translation: CASSFRTSDGYEQYF.

In its sample, this clonotype was seen a few times. The gene calls are TRBV5-1 and TRBJ2-5, with D maybe TRBD2 (7 bases). The CDR3 is 14 amino acids. Germline V gives CDR1 SGHRS, CDR2 YFSETQ. V was cut by 3 bases and J by 4 bases, with 13 bases left in between. The CDR3 is CASSSQGGLETQYF. The DNA of the CDR3 is TGCGCCAGCAGCTCACAGGGAGGGCTAGAGACCCAGTACTTC.

This clonotype has a handful of counts. The rearrangement joins TRBV9 to TRBJ2-1; D possibly corresponds to TRBD1 (5 bases). Trimming cost V 1 base and J 2 bases, with 13 bases left between them. The V gene's germline CDR1 is SGDLS and CDR2 YYNGEE. The CDR3 runs 16 residues. Here the CDR3 DNA reads TGTGCCAGCAGCGTAAGCCCGATAGGGGCCTACAATGAGCAGTTCTTC. Protein sequence: CASSVSPIGAYNEQFF.

The chain joins TRBV25-1 to TRBJ1-5; D is uncertain. Deletions cut 1 base from V and 1 base from J, with 5 bases between. CDR3 length: 14 amino acids. Germline loops: CDR1 MGHDK, CDR2 SYGVNS. CDR3 loop: CASSELGSNQPQHF. CDR3 DNA sequence: TGTGCCAGCAGTGAATTAGGAAGCAATCAGCCCCAGCATTTT. Complete variable domain (other parts from reference TRBV25-1 and TRBJ1-5): EADIYQTPRYLVIGTGKKITLECSQTMGHDKMYWYQQDPGMELHLIHYSYGVNSTEKGDLSSESTVSRIRTEHFPLTLESARPSHTSQYLCASSELGSNQPQHFGDGTRLSIL.

This clonotype has a handful of counts. This chain uses TRBV5-1 with TRBJ2-1, with 12 bases that match TRBD2. The CDR3 is 19 residues long. The junction had 10 bases not matched to a gene; V was cut back by 0 bases and J by 3 bases. Germline assignment: CDR1 SGHRS and CDR2 YFSETQ. The CDR3: CASSLVSSGRGSGYNEQFF. DNA for the CDR3: TGCGCCAGCAGCTTGGTGTCTAGCGGGAGGGGAAGCGGCTACAATGAGCAGTTCTTC.

This clonotype has only one observation. The chain links TRBV20-1 to TRBJ1-4, with D hard to call. The CDR3 runs 13 residues. V was clipped by 3 bases and J by 7 bases, with 12 bases between them. The V gene's germline CDR1 is DFQATT and CDR2 SNEGSKA (reference sequence). The CDR3 region is CSASQSFVEKLFF. The DNA of the CDR3 is TGCAGTGCTAGCCAGTCCTTTGTTGAAAAACTGTTTTTT.

This clonotype showed up just a few times. The rearrangement uses TRBV15 and TRBJ2-5; D is ambiguous. The CDR3 runs 13 residues. Germline V gene lookup returns CDR1 LNHNV and CDR2 YYDKDF (reference sequence). V dropped 5 bases and J dropped 2 bases, with 9 bases sitting between them. The CDR3 spells CATSVYWQETQYF. The CDR3 DNA reads as TGTGCCACCAGCGTCTATTGGCAAGAGACCCAGTACTTC. The full variable domain, its missing parts supplied by reference TRBV15 and TRBJ2-5, is DAMVIQNPRYQVTQFGKPVTLSCSQTLNHNVMYWYQQKSSQAPKLLFHYYDKDFNNEADTPDNFQSRRPNTSFCFLDIRSPGLGDTAMYLCATSVYWQETQYFGPGTRLLVL.

This clonotype has just a few counts. Here the CDR3 reads CASTTLYEQYF. For the CDR3, the DNA is TGTGCCAGCACTACCCTGTACGAGCAGTACTTC. The V call is TRBV28, the J call TRBJ2-7; no reliable D call. From germline, CDR1 is MDHEN and CDR2 SYDVKM. CDR3 length: 11 residues. V lost 7 bases and J lost 4, with 8 bases in between.

The table lists this clonotype with a few counts. V usage is TRBV5-1 and J usage is TRBJ2-1; D possibly corresponds to TRBD1 (6 bases). Germline V gene sequence: CDR1 SGHRS, CDR2 YFSETQ. Trimming left V 2 bases short and J 7 bases short, with 13 bases between. The CDR3 has 14 amino acids. This chain's CDR3 is CASSFQTGGNEQFF. The CDR3, as DNA: TGCGCCAGCAGCTTCCAGACAGGCGGTAATGAGCAGTTCTTC.

There are a few counts of this clonotype. The chain links TRBV18 to TRBJ2-7; 7 bases agree with TRBD1. CDR3 length equals 14 residues. V lost 2 bases and J lost 0; bases outside the gene matches: 1. The V gene's germline CDR1 is KGHSH and CDR2 LQKENI. The CDR3 bases are TGTGCCAGCTCACCAGGACAGGACTCCTACGAGCAGTACTTC. Residues: CASSPGQDSYEQYF.

V is TRBV5-1 and J is TRBJ2-3; D is unclear. CDR1 SGHRS and CDR2 YFSETQ come from the germline V gene. Trimming cost V 0 bases and J 2 bases, with 7 bases left between them. The CDR3 has 14 amino acids. The CDR3 DNA reads TGCGCCAGCAGCTTGGGCAAATCCACAGATACGCAGTATTTT. This codes for CASSLGKSTDTQYF. Looking up the rest from reference TRBV5-1 and TRBJ2-3 gives the full variable domain: KAGVTQTPRYLIKTRGQQVTLSCSPISGHRSVSWYQQTPGQGLQFLFEYFSETQRNKGNFPGRFSGRQFSNSRSEMNVSTLELGDSALYLCASSLGKSTDTQYFGPGTRLTVL.

V gene TRBV10-3 combines with J gene TRBJ2-1; D is uncertain. The CDR3 has 14 amino acids. Germline loops: CDR1 ENHRY, CDR2 SYGVKD. Trimming cost V 7 bases and J 5 bases, with 15 bases left between them. This CDR3 is CAITPRPIDNEQFF. The CDR3 nucleotides read TGTGCCATCACCCCAAGACCTATCGACAATGAGCAGTTCTTC.

The chain combines TRBV5-6 with TRBJ2-1; 9 bases match TRBD2. The V gene end was trimmed by 4 bases and the J gene end by 2 bases; junction bases not matched to a gene: 10. The CDR3 spans 17 residues. From germline, CDR1 is SGHDT and CDR2 YYEEEE. CDR3 nucleotide sequence: TGTGCCAGCAGCGCCGGACTAGCGCGGACCCCCTACAATGAGCAGTTCTTC. Translated: CASSAGLARTPYNEQFF.

The CDR3 DNA is TGTGCCAGCAGAGCTATGGGGGTAGCGGGAGGTTCGGAGCAGTTCTTC. This translates into CASRAMGVAGGSEQFF. The gene calls are TRBV6-1 and TRBJ2-1; 10 bases line up with TRBD2. CDR3 size: 16 residues. The ends lost 6 bases at V and 10 bases at J; junction bases unmatched: 15. Looked up from germline, CDR1 is MNHNS and CDR2 is SASEGT.